The clone carrying this T cell receptor beta chain was observed a handful of times. No antigen is known for it. The data were taken from a study of T-cell memory formation after mild COVID-19. Looking at the study overall: The two donors had largely donor-specific TCR clusters.

Study-level points and caveats: Pre-infection memory carried some responding clones, suggesting that cross-reactive memory joined.

TCRdb re-analysed the 5' RACE reads in MiXCR, keeping a single row per CDR3 protein. The sample holds about 90,000 distinct CDR3 sequences, about 14% seen once. CDR3 size: 12 residues. The V end was cut by 7 bases, the J end by 5 bases, with 8 bases between. Germline assignment: CDR1 MGHRA and CDR2 YSYEKL. Sequencing was carried out using PBMCs or a T cell subset sorted from them (not recorded which). The receptor comes from a man younger than 35 who had mild COVID-19 (a few samples of this study predate the infection). Cell type and time point are not known. This chain uses TRBV4-1 with TRBJ2-2; weak D call: TRBD1 (6 bases). The CDR3 DNA follows: TGCGCCAGCAATCAGGGGACCGGGGAGCTGTTTTTT. Its translation: CASNQGTGELFF.